This TCR beta chain appears in the sequencing data of a study of OX40 agonist ivuxolimab in advanced cancers. Regarding the research as a whole: Ivuxolimab was an agonistic, fully human IgG2 monoclonal antibody directed against OX40 (CD134), a costimulatory receptor. Patients were allowed to have had prior anti-PD-1, anti-PD-L1 or anti-CTLA-4 therapy, and approximately 40% of the dose-escalation patients had been treated with checkpoint inhibitors. Intravenous ivuxolimab was administered to patients every 2 weeks at six dose levels: 0.01, 0.1, 0.3, 1.5, 3 and 10 mg/kg. Of the approximately 54 dose-escalation patients, hepatocellular carcinoma was present in around 19, melanoma in some 15, renal cell carcinoma in 9 and head and neck cancer in 9. Partial responses occurred in three dose-escalation patients: two with cutaneous melanoma and one with hepatocellular carcinoma. The dose-escalation cohort was about 87% male with a mean age of roughly 60 years, ranging from about 23 to 85. The paper covers the monotherapy dose-escalation part of the phase I ivuxolimab trial, which included N ≈ 50 patients. The point of sequencing TCRbeta in the periphery was to test whether ivuxolimab changed TCR sequence diversity and drove clonal T-cell expansion. Study-wide conclusions, independent of this receptor: Partial responders in the 0.1-3.0 mg/kg groups had among the lowest normalized peripheral clonal expansion, especially among CD8+ T cells. The antigen specificity of the clonally expanded peripheral T cells was not determined. At doses of 0.1 to 3.0 mg/kg, clonal expansion of both CD4+ and CD8+ T cells in blood was seen between baseline and week 6. Low levels of normalized T-cell clonal expansion were also seen in some nonresponding patients. After ivuxolimab, CD8+ T cells had more expanded clones than CD4+ T cells on average.

Patients with a history of autoimmune disease or receiving systemic immunosuppression were excluded from the trial. In every dose cohort, peripheral blood was drawn for TCR sequencing at baseline, cycle 4 day 1, and cycle 7 day 1. The samples were drawn from a first-in-human, open-label, multicenter phase I dose-escalation trial of ivuxolimab. Adults with locally advanced or metastatic melanoma, renal cell, hepatocellular, or head and neck squamous cell carcinoma were enrolled in the trial. Before TCR sequencing, CD4+ and CD8+ T cells were separately sorted from peripheral blood. Details on this clone: Its antigen remains unidentified. No base-level quality is on record; no much larger clone is a single base apart.

To sequence the TCRbeta CDR3 region, genomic DNA was isolated from the sorted cells. TCRbeta CDR3 regions were sequenced using the immunoSEQ Assay. TCRdb re-hosts the immuneACCESS table, in-frame sequences only. Its copies lack some clones; in the studies checked, an unresolved V gene accounts for under half of them, and the cause for the rest is not known. Across this sample there are about 84,000 clones, with approximately 88% seen only once. Of the sample, less than 3.5% falls within the top ten clones. This TCR was sampled from an adult with an advanced solid tumor such as melanoma, head and neck, liver or kidney cancer. Sequenced material: CD4+ or CD8+ T cells sorted from blood, taken in a trial of the OX40 agonist ivuxolimab.

The nucleotides read TGTGCCATCAGTGGCCCGGGACAGGGATACTATGGCTACACCTTC. Its amino acids are CAISGPGQGYYGYTF. The sequence links TRBV10-3 to TRBJ1-2, with 9 central nucleotides matching TRBD1. Taken from cysteine to phenylalanine, the CDR3 has 15 residues. Only the CDR3 part of the read is kept: 45 bases, read in frame from the first base. Unmatched junction bases come to 6, with V trimmed by 4 bases and J by 3 bases. From the germline V gene, CDR1 is ENHRY and CDR2 is SYGVKD.